The clone carrying this T cell receptor beta chain was observed many times. Its target is unknown. Unique molecular identifiers were incorporated into the prepared TCRbeta library. TCRdb fed the PCR reads into MiXCR, producing one record per CDR3 protein. Altogether a few hundred thousand distinct CDR3 sequences are present, nearly 8% being singletons, with the ten largest covering approximately 9.6%. The data derive from a study of T-cell reconstitution after alpha-beta-depleted transplantation in children. Study results and limitations: Surviving recipient T cells and thymic progenitors produced the high day-60 TCRbeta diversity seen in some patients. Expanded clones from the graft, numbering several hundred, reportedly supplied alpha-beta T cells about two months after transplant. When one year had passed after transplant, most T-cell counts and diversity came from newly produced T cells.

Sequenced material: peripheral blood, taken 360 days after TCRalphabeta/CD19-depleted stem cell transplant. This sequence was found in a female patient between 2 and 10 years old who had a stem cell transplant for Fanconi anemia, so the T cells may come from the graft donor.

CDR3 protein: CSAPGQGREQFF. The CDR3 bases are TGCAGTGCCCCGGGACAGGGACGTGAGCAGTTCTTC. The chain employs TRBV20-1 and TRBJ2-1, with TRBD1 matching 9 bases. CDR3 length equals 12 residues. J lost 9 bases, V lost 6 bases, and 6 bases had no gene match. Germline loops: CDR1 DFQATT, CDR2 SNEGSKA (reference sequence).